This TCR beta chain was retrieved from a study of CD8+ T cells in alopecia areata. Study-level points and caveats: Besides other cells, scalp samples also yield sequences of resident alphabeta T cells from normal skin.

In its sample, this clone was seen once. What it recognizes is unknown. Other DNA sequences from this sample encode an identical CDR3 as well. RNA extraction was followed by reverse transcription into cDNA, which acted as the sequencing template. Sequenced by immunoSEQ multiplex PCR; TCRdb stores in-frame clones only, minus some. The sample lists around 190,000 clones, around 50% occurring once. Per the germline V gene, CDR1 is SGHRS and CDR2 is YFSETQ. V trimming: 3 bases; J trimming: 6 bases; junction bases outside the gene matches: 4. CDR3 length: 13 residues. Material: CD8+ T cells sorted from blood. This TCR came from a human donor in good health. This chain links TRBV5-1 with TRBJ1-2; TRBD1 agrees at 8 bases. The CDR3 is CASSSGQGDGYTF. The CDR3 nucleotides are TGCGCCAGCAGCTCCGGACAGGGAGATGGCTACACCTTC. Full variable domain (outside the CDR3, taken from reference TRBV5-1 and TRBJ1-2): KAGVTQTPRYLIKTRGQQVTLSCSPISGHRSVSWYQQTPGQGLQFLFEYFSETQRNKGNFPGRFSGRQFSNSRSEMNVSTLELGDSALYLCASSSGQGDGYTFGSGTRLTVV.